This T cell receptor (beta chain) was sequenced for a study of T cells in Graves' hyperthyroidism and ophthalmopathy. Per germline, CDR1 SSHAT and CDR2 FNYEAQ (reference sequence). CDR3 size: 17 residues. Notes on this clonotype: The junction shows a germline mismatch at one end, possibly a read error.

The investigators amplified TCR beta CDR3 regions from RNA transcripts. With the HTBI primer set, the TCR CDR3 went through a first round of RT-PCR. TCRdb itself ran the multiplex PCR reads through MiXCR, one entry per CDR3 protein. In the table there are about 360,000 distinct CDR3 sequences, 13% of which are singletons. The chain couples TRBV7-7 to TRBJ2-2; 8 bases agree with TRBD2. The sample consisted of blood. This TCR was recovered from a woman aged 18-29 years with Graves' hyperthyroidism. The CDR3 sequence: CASSLEIGGAGTGELFF. CDR3 nucleotides: TGTGCTAGCAGCTTAGAGATCGGGGGGGCCGGCACCGGGGAGCTGTTTTTT.